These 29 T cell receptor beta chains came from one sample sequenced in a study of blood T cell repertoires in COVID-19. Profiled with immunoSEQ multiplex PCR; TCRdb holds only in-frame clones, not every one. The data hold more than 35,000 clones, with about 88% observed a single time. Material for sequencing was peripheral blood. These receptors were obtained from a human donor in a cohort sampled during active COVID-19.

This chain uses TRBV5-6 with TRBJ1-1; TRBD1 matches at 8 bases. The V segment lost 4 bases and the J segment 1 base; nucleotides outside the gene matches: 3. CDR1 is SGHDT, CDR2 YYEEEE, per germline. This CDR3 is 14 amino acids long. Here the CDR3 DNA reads TGTGCCAGCAGCCTGGACAGGGAGAACACTGAAGCTTTCTTT. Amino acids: CASSLDRENTEAFF.

The CDR3 bases are TGTGCCAGCAGTTCGCTAGCGGGATACTACGAGCAGTACTTC. It yields the protein CASSSLAGYYEQYF. The chain combines TRBV28 with TRBJ2-7; the match to TRBD2 covers 9 bases. Per the germline V gene, CDR1 is MDHEN and CDR2 is SYDVKM. CDR3 length equals 14 residues. V lost 4 bases to trimming and J lost 3 bases; unmatched junction nucleotides: 4.

The CDR3 sequence is CATDGAASGREEQYF. CDR3 coding DNA: TGTGCCACCGACGGGGCGGCTAGCGGGAGGGAAGAGCAGTACTTC. The V gene is TRBV10-3, the J gene TRBJ2-7; 12 bases line up with TRBD2. Germline lookup yields CDR1 ENHRY and CDR2 SYGVKD. This CDR3 has 15 amino acids. V trimming: 10 bases; J trimming: 7 bases; junction bases outside the gene matches: 14.

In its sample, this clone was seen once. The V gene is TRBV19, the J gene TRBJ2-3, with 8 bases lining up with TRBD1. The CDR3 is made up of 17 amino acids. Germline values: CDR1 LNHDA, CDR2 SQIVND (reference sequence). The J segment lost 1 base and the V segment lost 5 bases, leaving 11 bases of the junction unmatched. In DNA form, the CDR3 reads TGTGCCAGTAGTCCTAAGACAGGGGTTGTCGGCACAGATACGCAGTATTTT. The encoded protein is CASSPKTGVVGTDTQYF.

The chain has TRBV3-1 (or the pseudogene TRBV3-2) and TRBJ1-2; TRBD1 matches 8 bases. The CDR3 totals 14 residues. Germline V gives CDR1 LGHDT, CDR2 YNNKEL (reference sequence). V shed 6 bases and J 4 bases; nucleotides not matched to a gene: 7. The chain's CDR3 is CASSHSGQGYGYTF. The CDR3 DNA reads TGTGCCAGCAGTCATTCCGGACAGGGCTATGGCTACACCTTC.

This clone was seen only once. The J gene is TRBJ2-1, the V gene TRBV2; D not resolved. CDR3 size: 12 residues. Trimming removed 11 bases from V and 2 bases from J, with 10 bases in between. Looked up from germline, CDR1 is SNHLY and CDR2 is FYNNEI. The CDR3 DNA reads TGTGCCTCCAGACTTACCTACAATGAGCAGTTCTTC. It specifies CASRLTYNEQFF.

The chain's CDR3 is CASRPSGRRRSYEQYF. Written as DNA, the CDR3 is TGTGCCAGCAGGCCCAGCGGGAGGAGACGCTCCTACGAGCAGTACTTC. V usage is TRBV3-1 (or the pseudogene TRBV3-2) and J usage is TRBJ2-7; 9 bases map to TRBD2. Losses at the gene ends were 6 bases for V and 0 bases for J; bases not matched to a gene: 9. Germline CDR1 reads LGHDT; CDR2 reads YNNKEL (reference sequence). The CDR3 runs to 16 residues.

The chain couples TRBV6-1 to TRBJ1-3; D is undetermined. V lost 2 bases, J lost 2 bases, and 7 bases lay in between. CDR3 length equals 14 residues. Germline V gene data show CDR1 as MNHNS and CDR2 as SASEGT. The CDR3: CASSEPGAGNTIYF. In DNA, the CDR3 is TGTGCCAGCAGTGAACCAGGCGCTGGAAACACCATATATTTT.

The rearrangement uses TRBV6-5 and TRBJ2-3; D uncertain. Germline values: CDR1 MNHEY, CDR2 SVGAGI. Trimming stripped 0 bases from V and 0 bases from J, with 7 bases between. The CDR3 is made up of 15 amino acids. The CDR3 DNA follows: TGTGCCAGCAGTTACTCTACTTTCAGCACAGATACGCAGTATTTT. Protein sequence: CASSYSTFSTDTQYF.

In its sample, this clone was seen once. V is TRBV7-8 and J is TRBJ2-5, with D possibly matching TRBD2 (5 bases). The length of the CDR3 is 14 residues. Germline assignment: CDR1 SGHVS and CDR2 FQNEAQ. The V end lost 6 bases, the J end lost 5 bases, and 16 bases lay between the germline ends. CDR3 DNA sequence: TGTGCCAGCAGGCCTCCGAGCGGTTCCGAGACCCAGTACTTC. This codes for CASRPPSGSETQYF. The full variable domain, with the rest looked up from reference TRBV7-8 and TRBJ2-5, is GAGVSQSPRYKVAKRGQDVALRCDPISGHVSLFWYQQALGQGPEFLTYFQNEAQLDKSGLPSDRFFAERPEGSVSTLKIQRTQQEDSAVYLCASRPPSGSETQYFGPGTRLLVL.

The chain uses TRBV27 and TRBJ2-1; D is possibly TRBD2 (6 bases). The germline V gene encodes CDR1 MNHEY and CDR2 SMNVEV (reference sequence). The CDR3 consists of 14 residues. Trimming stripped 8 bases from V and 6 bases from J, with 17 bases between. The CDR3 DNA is TGTGCCAGCTTGACCGGGACTGAACTCAATGAGCAGTTCTTC. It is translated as CASLTGTELNEQFF.

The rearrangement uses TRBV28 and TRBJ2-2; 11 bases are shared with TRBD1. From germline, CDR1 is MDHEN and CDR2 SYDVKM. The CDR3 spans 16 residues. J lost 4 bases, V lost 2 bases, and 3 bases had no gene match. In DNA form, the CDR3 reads TGTGCCAGCAGTTTACCCGGACAGGGGGCCACCGGGGAGCTGTTTTTT. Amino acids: CASSLPGQGATGELFF.

CDR3 nucleotide sequence: TGTGCCAGTAGTAAACTAGCGACCATCTCCTACAATGAGCAGTTCTTC. Translating gives CASSKLATISYNEQFF. The V and J genes are TRBV19 and TRBJ2-1, with 7 bases fitting TRBD2. The CDR3 sequence is 16 residues long. Germline values: CDR1 LNHDA, CDR2 SQIVND (reference sequence). V shed 4 bases and J 0 bases; nucleotides not matched to a gene: 6. Looking up the rest from reference TRBV19 and TRBJ2-1 gives the full variable domain: DGGITQSPKYLFRKEGQNVTLSCEQNLNHDAMYWYRQDPGQGLRLIYYSQIVNDFQKGDIAEGYSVSREKKESFPLTVTSAQKNPTAFYLCASSKLATISYNEQFFGPGTRLTVL.

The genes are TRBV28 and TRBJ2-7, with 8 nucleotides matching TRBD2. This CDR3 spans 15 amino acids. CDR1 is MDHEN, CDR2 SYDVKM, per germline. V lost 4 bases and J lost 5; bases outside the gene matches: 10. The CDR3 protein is CASSSSPGLVHEQYF. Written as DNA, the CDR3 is TGTGCCAGCAGTTCCTCACCGGGACTAGTACACGAGCAGTACTTC.

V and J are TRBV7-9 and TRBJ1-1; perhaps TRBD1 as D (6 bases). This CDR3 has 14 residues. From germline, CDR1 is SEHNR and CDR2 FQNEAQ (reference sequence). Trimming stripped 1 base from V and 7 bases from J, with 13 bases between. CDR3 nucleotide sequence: TGTGCCAGCAGCTTAGTAGGACAGACGATTGAAGCTTTCTTT. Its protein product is CASSLVGQTIEAFF. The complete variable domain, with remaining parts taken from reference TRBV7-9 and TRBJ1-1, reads DTGVSQNPRHKITKRGQNVTFRCDPISEHNRLYWYRQTLGQGPEFLTYFQNEAQLEKSRLLSDRFSAERPKGSFSTLEIQRTEQGDSAMYLCASSLVGQTIEAFFGQGTRLTVV.

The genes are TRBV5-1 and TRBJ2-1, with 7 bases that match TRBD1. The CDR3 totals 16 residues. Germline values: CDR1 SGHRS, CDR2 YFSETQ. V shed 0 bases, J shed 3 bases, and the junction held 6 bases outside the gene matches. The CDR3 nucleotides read TGCGCCAGCAGCTTGGAGCCGGGACAGAACTACAATGAGCAGTTCTTC. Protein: CASSLEPGQNYNEQFF.

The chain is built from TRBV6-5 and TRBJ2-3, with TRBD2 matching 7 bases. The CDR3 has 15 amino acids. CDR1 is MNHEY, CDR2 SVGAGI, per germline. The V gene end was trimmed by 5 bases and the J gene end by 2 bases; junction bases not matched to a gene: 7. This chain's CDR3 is CASSRLAPDTDTQYF. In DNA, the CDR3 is TGTGCCAGCAGTCGACTAGCTCCTGACACAGATACGCAGTATTTT.

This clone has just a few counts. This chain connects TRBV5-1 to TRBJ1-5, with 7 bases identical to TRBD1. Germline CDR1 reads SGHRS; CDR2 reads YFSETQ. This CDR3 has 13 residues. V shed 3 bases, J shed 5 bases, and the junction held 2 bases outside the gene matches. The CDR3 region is CASSYGQDQPQHF. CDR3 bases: TGCGCCAGCAGCTATGGACAGGATCAGCCCCAGCATTTT.

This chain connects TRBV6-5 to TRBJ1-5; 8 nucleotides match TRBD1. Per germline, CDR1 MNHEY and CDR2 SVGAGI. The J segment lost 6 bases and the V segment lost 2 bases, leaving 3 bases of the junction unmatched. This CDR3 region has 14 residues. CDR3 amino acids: CASSYRTGSQPQHF. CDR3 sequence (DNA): TGTGCCAGCAGTTACCGGACAGGGAGTCAGCCCCAGCATTTT.

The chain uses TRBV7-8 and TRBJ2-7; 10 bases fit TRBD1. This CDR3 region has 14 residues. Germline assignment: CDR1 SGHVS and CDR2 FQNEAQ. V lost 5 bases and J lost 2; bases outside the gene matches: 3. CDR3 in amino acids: CASSAGTGAYEQYF. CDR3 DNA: TGTGCCAGCAGCGCGGGGACAGGGGCCTACGAGCAGTACTTC.

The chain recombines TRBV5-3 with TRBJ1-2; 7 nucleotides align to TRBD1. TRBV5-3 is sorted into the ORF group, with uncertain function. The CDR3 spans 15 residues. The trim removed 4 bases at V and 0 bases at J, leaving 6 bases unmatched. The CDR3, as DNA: TGTGCCAGAAGCCCCAGGGGGTGCTCTAACTATGGCTACACCTTC. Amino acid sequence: CARSPRGCSNYGYTF.

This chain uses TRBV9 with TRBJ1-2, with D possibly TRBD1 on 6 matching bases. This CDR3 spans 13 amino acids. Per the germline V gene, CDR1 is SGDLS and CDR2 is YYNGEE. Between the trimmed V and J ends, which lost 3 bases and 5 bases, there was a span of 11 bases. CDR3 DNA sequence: TGTGCCAGCAGCGCCGGACAGAGTTATGGCTACACCTTC. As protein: CASSAGQSYGYTF.

CDR3 nucleotides: TGTGCCAGCAGCGTGGATACAGGGGTAGGCTACAATGAGCAGTTCTTC. Protein product: CASSVDTGVGYNEQFF. The V and J genes are TRBV9 and TRBJ2-1; TRBD1 aligns across 7 bases. Germline trimming cut 2 bases from V and 3 bases from J; bases unmatched to any gene: 8. The germline V gene encodes CDR1 SGDLS and CDR2 YYNGEE. The CDR3 length is 16 residues.

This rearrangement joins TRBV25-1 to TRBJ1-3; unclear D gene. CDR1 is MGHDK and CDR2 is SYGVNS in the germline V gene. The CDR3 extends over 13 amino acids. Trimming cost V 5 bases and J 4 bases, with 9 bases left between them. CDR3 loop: CASSPFSGNTIYF. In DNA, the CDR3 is TGTGCCAGCAGTCCCTTTAGCGGAAACACCATATATTTT.

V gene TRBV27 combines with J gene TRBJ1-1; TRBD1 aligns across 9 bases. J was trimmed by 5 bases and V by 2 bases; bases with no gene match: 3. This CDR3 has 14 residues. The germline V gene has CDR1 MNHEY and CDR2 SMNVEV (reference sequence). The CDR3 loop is CASSLGTGKTEAFF. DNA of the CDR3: TGTGCCAGCAGTTTAGGGACAGGGAAAACTGAAGCTTTCTTT.

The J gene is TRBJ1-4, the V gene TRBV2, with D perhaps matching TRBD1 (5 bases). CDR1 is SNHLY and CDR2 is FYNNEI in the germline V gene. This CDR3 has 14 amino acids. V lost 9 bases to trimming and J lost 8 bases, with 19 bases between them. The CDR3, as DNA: TGTGCCAGTCAGGGAGGCAAGACTTGGGAAAAACTGTTTTTT. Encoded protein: CASQGGKTWEKLFF.

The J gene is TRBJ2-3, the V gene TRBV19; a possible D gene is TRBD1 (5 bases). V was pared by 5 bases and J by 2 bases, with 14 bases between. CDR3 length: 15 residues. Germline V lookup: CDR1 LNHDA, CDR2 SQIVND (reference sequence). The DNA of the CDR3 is TGTGCCAGTAGTTACCAGGGCAGAACCACAGATACGCAGTATTTT. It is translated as CASSYQGRTTDTQYF.

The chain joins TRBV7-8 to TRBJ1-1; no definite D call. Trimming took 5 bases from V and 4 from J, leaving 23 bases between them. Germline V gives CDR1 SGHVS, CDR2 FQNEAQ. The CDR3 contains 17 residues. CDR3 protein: CASSRNVMEGSGTEAFF. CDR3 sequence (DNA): TGTGCCAGCAGCCGAAACGTTATGGAGGGTTCTGGCACTGAAGCTTTCTTT. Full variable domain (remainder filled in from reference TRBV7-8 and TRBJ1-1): GAGVSQSPRYKVAKRGQDVALRCDPISGHVSLFWYQQALGQGPEFLTYFQNEAQLDKSGLPSDRFFAERPEGSVSTLKIQRTQQEDSAVYLCASSRNVMEGSGTEAFFGQGTRLTVV.

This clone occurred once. For the CDR3, the DNA is TGCGCCAGCAGTCCTGGACAGGGAAGGTACGAGCAGTACTTC. Its translation: CASSPGQGRYEQYF. The rearrangement joins TRBV10-1 to TRBJ2-7, with 8 bases matching TRBD1. With 5 bases clipped from V and 4 bases from J, the junction kept 7 bases outside the gene matches. This CDR3 is 14 amino acids long. Germline lookup yields CDR1 WNHNN and CDR2 SYGVQD (reference sequence).